The 21 T cell receptor beta chains in this list originate from one sample, sequenced in a study of T cell clonotyping in hematopoietic cell transplantation. Some clones are missing from TCRdb's copy, which holds only in-frame ones; the method was immunoSEQ multiplex PCR. Of about 41,000 clones in the sample, roughly 80% were seen once. Time point indicated: recipient sample about 28 days before transplant, after cytoreduction. Sequencing was performed on peripheral blood mononuclear cells, taken before stem cell transplant. Every receptor here comes from a man aged 55 to 70 with myelodysplastic syndrome. Some clones in this sample may be carry-over from other donors' samples.

The chain has TRBV5-8 and TRBJ2-3; 8 bases align to TRBD1. With 4 bases clipped from V and 1 base from J, the junction kept 5 bases outside the gene matches. Germline assignment: CDR1 SGHTS and CDR2 YDEGEE. This CDR3 has 15 amino acids. As DNA, the CDR3 is TGTGCCAGCAGCGTGGACAGGGAAGGCACAGATACGCAGTATTTT. Protein sequence: CASSVDREGTDTQYF.

This clone was observed once. The V and J genes are TRBV19 and TRBJ1-2, with 7 bases identical to TRBD1. V lost 5 bases and J lost 3; bases outside the gene matches: 9. The CDR3 length is 15 residues. In germline, CDR1 is LNHDA, CDR2 SQIVND (reference sequence). The CDR3 protein is CASSPGGGGDYGYTF. Here the CDR3 DNA reads TGTGCCAGTAGTCCGGGGGGAGGGGGCGACTATGGCTACACCTTC.

The J gene is TRBJ2-2, the V gene TRBV4-2, with TRBD2 identical over 7 bases. CDR3 size: 14 residues. V gave up 3 bases and J gave up 4 bases; unmatched junction bases: 2. Germline CDR1 and CDR2: LGHNA and YNFKEQ. The CDR3: CASSQKRGTGELFF. Here the CDR3 DNA reads TGTGCCAGCAGCCAGAAGCGGGGCACCGGGGAGCTGTTTTTT.

The CDR3 DNA follows: TGTGCCAGCAGTGAATCCCCACAGCCGTCCTACAATGAGCAGTTCTTC. The encoded protein is CASSESPQPSYNEQFF. The chain recombines TRBV2 with TRBJ2-1; D gene uncertain. Trimming cost V 2 bases and J 1 base, with 12 bases left between them. The CDR3 loop spans 16 amino acids. Germline V gene data show CDR1 as SNHLY and CDR2 as FYNNEI.

The chain carries TRBV7-9 and TRBJ2-7, with no clear D. The CDR3 is made up of 13 amino acids. V was cut by 1 base and J by 2 bases, with 6 bases left in between. Germline assignment: CDR1 SEHNR and CDR2 FQNEAQ (reference sequence). The CDR3: CASSLDGTYEQYF. CDR3 DNA sequence: TGTGCCAGCAGCTTAGACGGTACCTACGAGCAGTACTTC.

This chain joins TRBV28 and TRBJ1-2, with D hard to call. V lost 2 bases and J 4 bases, leaving 5 bases between the germline ends. This CDR3 is built from 12 residues. The germline gives CDR1 MDHEN, CDR2 SYDVKM. The CDR3 DNA is TGTGCCAGCAGTTTAACAGCCTATGGCTACACCTTC. Its protein product is CASSLTAYGYTF.

The gene calls are TRBV19 and TRBJ1-5; TRBD1 matches at 7 bases. The germline gives CDR1 LNHDA, CDR2 SQIVND (reference sequence). Losses at the gene ends were 5 bases for V and 0 bases for J; bases not matched to a gene: 22. The CDR3 loop spans 21 amino acids. CDR3: CASSPREEGGQLYYSNQPQHF. The CDR3 DNA reads as TGTGCCAGTAGTCCCAGAGAAGAAGGGGGACAGCTTTACTATAGCAATCAGCCCCAGCATTTT.

J is TRBJ2-7 and V is TRBV7-2; TRBD2 matches 10 bases. CDR1 is SGHTA, CDR2 FQGNSA, per germline. This CDR3 has 15 amino acids. The ends lost 2 bases at V and 5 bases at J; junction bases unmatched: 6. CDR3 residues: CASSLSSGGVNEQYF. The CDR3 DNA reads as TGTGCCAGCAGCTTATCCAGCGGGGGGGTAAACGAGCAGTACTTC.

This clone was detected a few times. CDR3 DNA: TGTGCCAGCATCCGGGCCCGGCCCCAGCATTTT. Translated: CASIRARPQHF. The chain is built from TRBV21-1 and TRBJ1-5. TRBV21-1 corresponds to a pseudogene. The CDR3 totals 11 residues.

V usage is TRBV7-8 and J usage is TRBJ1-1; D perhaps matches TRBD1 (6 bases). CDR3 length equals 16 residues. Trimming left V 4 bases short and J 5 bases short, with 20 bases between. Germline values: CDR1 SGHVS, CDR2 FQNEAQ. As DNA, the CDR3 is TGTGCCAGCAGCTCACACCAAATCAGGGGAGGGACTGAAGCTTTCTTT. Protein: CASSSHQIRGGTEAFF.

The rearrangement uses TRBV19 and TRBJ2-7; 10 bases align to TRBD2. The J segment lost 3 bases and the V segment lost 3 bases, leaving 5 bases of the junction unmatched. The CDR3 extends over 15 amino acids. Germline values: CDR1 LNHDA, CDR2 SQIVND (reference sequence). CDR3: CASSILASGSYEQYF. The CDR3 nucleotides read TGTGCCAGTAGTATTTTGGCTAGCGGGAGCTACGAGCAGTACTTC.

This clone was detected only a few times. This chain uses TRBV11-3 with TRBJ2-2; the D is unclear. The V gene lost 1 base and the J gene lost 7 bases, with 7 bases spanning the gap. The germline CDR1 and CDR2 sequences are SGHNT and YENEEA. The CDR3 runs 13 residues. CDR3 region: CASSLVLDGELFF. In DNA form, the CDR3 reads TGTGCCAGCAGCTTAGTCCTTGACGGGGAGCTGTTTTTT.

The chain couples TRBV28 to TRBJ1-2, with D maybe TRBD1 (6 bases). This CDR3 is 12 amino acids long. Trimming cost V 6 bases and J 11 bases, with 16 bases left between them. The germline CDR1 and CDR2 sequences are MDHEN and SYDVKM. CDR3 residues: CASSTEDSPYTF. CDR3 DNA sequence: TGTGCCAGCAGCACAGAGGACAGCCCTTACACCTTC.

This clone was found once. V is TRBV7-3 and J is TRBJ2-1; a possible D gene is TRBD2 (5 bases). The V end was cut by 0 bases, the J end by 8 bases, with 11 bases between. Per the germline V gene, CDR1 is SGHTA and CDR2 is FQGTGA. This CDR3 is built from 14 residues. The CDR3 DNA follows: TGTGCCAGCAGCTTAACCTTCATTAGCGATGAGCAGTTCTTC. This gives the protein CASSLTFISDEQFF.

The chain uses TRBV2 and TRBJ1-5; 7 positions match TRBD1. Germline V CDR1 and CDR2: SNHLY, FYNNEI. J lost 6 bases, V lost 5 bases, and 7 bases had no gene match. This CDR3 is built from 14 residues. The CDR3 nucleotides read TGTGCCAGCAGTCGACAGGGAGGAACTCAGCCCCAGCATTTT. Its translation: CASSRQGGTQPQHF.

The V call is TRBV9, the J call TRBJ2-3; 10 positions agree with TRBD2. V trimming: 4 bases; J trimming: 4 bases; junction bases outside the gene matches: 3. The germline CDR1 and CDR2 sequences are SGDLS and YYNGEE. The CDR3 runs 14 residues. CDR3 residues: CASSRSGGADTQYF. CDR3 sequence (DNA): TGTGCCAGCAGCCGGAGCGGGGGGGCAGATACGCAGTATTTT.

In this sample, this clone turned up once. The chain employs TRBV6-5 and TRBJ1-1; weak D call: TRBD1 (5 bases). The CDR3 loop spans 13 amino acids. V lost 5 bases, J lost 2 bases, and 9 bases lay in between. CDR1 is MNHEY, CDR2 SVGAGI, per germline. The CDR3 loop reads CASSHGGNTEAFF. Here the CDR3 DNA reads TGTGCCAGCAGTCACGGGGGAAACACTGAAGCTTTCTTT.

The chain couples TRBV30 to TRBJ1-1; TRBD1 is a possible D gene (5 bases). Germline-derived CDR1 and CDR2 are GTSNPN and SVGIG (reference sequence). This CDR3 has 13 residues. V was shortened by 8 bases and J by 2 bases, with 15 bases between the two germline ends. The CDR3 region is CAGGRTPNTEAFF. CDR3 in DNA: TGTGCCGGGGGACGGACCCCAAACACTGAAGCTTTCTTT.

V gene TRBV7-8 combines with J gene TRBJ1-6, with D unclear. V was cut by 3 bases and J by 4 bases, with 7 bases left in between. CDR1 and CDR2 from the germline V gene are SGHVS and FQNEAQ. CDR3 size: 14 residues. CDR3 region: CASSLDGYNSPLHF. CDR3 nucleotide sequence: TGTGCCAGCAGCTTGGACGGGTATAATTCACCCCTCCACTTT.

The chain employs TRBV10-3 and TRBJ2-5, with D possibly being TRBD1 (6 bases). The CDR3 is 13 residues long. CDR1 is ENHRY and CDR2 is SYGVKD in the germline V gene. V was pared by 9 bases and J by 5 bases, with 16 bases between. CDR3 nucleotides: TGTGCCATATCCGTTGGGGGCGCGGAGACCCAGTACTTC. Its protein is CAISVGGAETQYF.

The genes are TRBV30 and TRBJ1-6; 9 bases align to TRBD1. Germline CDR1 and CDR2: GTSNPN and SVGIG (reference sequence). The V segment lost 0 bases and the J segment 0 bases; nucleotides outside the gene matches: 6. The CDR3 runs 18 residues. The CDR3 nucleotides read TGTGCCTGGAGTGTCGGGAGGACAGGGGTCTCCTATAATTCACCCCTCCACTTT. Its translation is CAWSVGRTGVSYNSPLHF.